These T cell receptor beta chains were read from a single sample in a study of blood T cell repertoires in COVID-19. Here immunoSEQ multiplex PCR was the method, and the copy in TCRdb shows in-frame clones only, minus some. The sample consists of about 100,000 clones, about 89% of them appearing once. Sequenced material: peripheral blood. The receptors shown here come from a human donor in a cohort sampled during active COVID-19. CDR3s include the opening cysteine and the closing phenylalanine or tryptophan. The order of the fields is J gene, D gene, clone size, CDR3 length, V gene, CDR3 protein, CDR3 DNA. A D gene is named only where the DNA matches it firmly. Not all rows give a size; the values are once, few, many and, for expanded clones, a class.

TRBJ1-4 - - 15 TRBV5-4 CASSSRGGANEKLFF TGTGCCAGCAGCAGCCGGGGAGGGGCTAATGAAAAACTGTTTTTT
TRBJ1-6 - - 17 TRBV5-4 CASSLDIGTVDNSPLHF TGTGCCAGCAGCTTGGATATCGGGACTGTCGATAATTCACCCCTCCACTTT
TRBJ2-5 - - 15 TRBV10-3 CAISEPGRARETQYF TGTGCCATCAGTGAACCGGGAAGGGCGAGAGAGACCCAGTACTTC
TRBJ1-1 - - 13 TRBV12-3/TRBV12-4 CASSLSENTEAFF TGTGCCAGCAGTTTATCAGAGAACACTGAAGCTTTCTTT
TRBJ2-3 TRBD2 - 15 TRBV28 CASSRLAIGTDTQYF TGTGCCAGCAGTCGACTAGCTATAGGCACAGATACGCAGTATTTT
TRBJ2-5 TRBD2 - 15 TRBV25-1 CASSELRGVQETQYF TGTGCCAGCAGTGAATTACGGGGGGTACAAGAGACCCAGTACTTC
TRBJ2-3 - - 16 TRBV9 CASSPTPGARADTQYF TGTGCCAGCAGCCCTACGCCGGGAGCGAGGGCAGATACGCAGTATTTT
TRBJ1-5 - - 15 TRBV3-1/TRBV3-2 CASSQDPGSNQPQHF TGTGCCAGCAGCCAAGATCCGGGAAGCAATCAGCCCCAGCATTTT
TRBJ2-7 - - 13 TRBV25-1 CASSDRLTYEQYF TGTGCCAGCAGTGACAGGCTTACCTACGAGCAGTACTTC
TRBJ2-3 TRBD2 - 14 TRBV20-1 CSASTSGSTDTQYF TGCAGTGCTAGTACTAGCGGGAGCACAGATACGCAGTATTTT
TRBJ1-5 - - 12 TRBV7-8 CASSSLGQPQHF TGTGCCAGCAGCTCGCTGGGCCAGCCCCAGCATTTT
TRBJ1-5 - - 15 TRBV7-2 CASSPMEFGNQPQHF TGTGCCAGCAGCCCCATGGAGTTTGGCAATCAGCCCCAGCATTTT
TRBJ1-4 TRBD1 - 13 TRBV11-2 CATQTGGIEKLFF TGTGCCACACAGACAGGGGGCATTGAAAAACTGTTTTTT
TRBJ1-1 - - 13 TRBV12-3/TRBV12-4 CASTLGGDTEAFF TGTGCCAGCACCCTAGGGGGGGACACTGAAGCTTTCTTT
TRBJ1-2 TRBD1 - 17 TRBV9 CASSGWTGGPESYGYTF TGTGCCAGCAGCGGGTGGACAGGGGGCCCCGAAAGTTATGGCTACACCTTC
TRBJ1-4 - - 14 TRBV6-5 CASSQQLQNEKLFF TGTGCCAGCAGTCAACAGCTCCAGAATGAAAAACTGTTTTTT
TRBJ2-7 - - 15 TRBV28 CASSPLRSASYEQYF TGTGCCAGCAGTCCGCTTCGGAGCGCGTCCTACGAGCAGTACTTC
TRBJ2-7 TRBD1 - 15 TRBV10-1 CASRSGQGATYEQYF TGCGCCAGCAGATCCGGACAGGGAGCCACCTACGAGCAGTACTTC
TRBJ2-3 - - 15 TRBV4-3 CASSQNPGSTDTQYF TGCGCCAGCAGCCAAAACCCCGGTAGCACAGATACGCAGTATTTT
TRBJ2-7 TRBD2 once 16 TRBV9 CASSVGGLAGTYEQYF TGTGCCAGCAGCGTAGGTGGGCTAGCGGGTACCTACGAGCAGTACTTC
TRBJ2-5 - once 15 TRBV5-4 CASSLTGRFQETQYF TGTGCCAGCAGCCTCACGGGGAGATTCCAAGAGACCCAGTACTTC
TRBJ1-1 TRBD1 - 15 TRBV7-2 CARKLGTGANTEAFF TGTGCCAGAAAGCTCGGGACAGGGGCGAACACTGAAGCTTTCTTT
TRBJ2-7 TRBD2 - 17 TRBV15 CATSTYLSADWTREQYF TGTGCCACCAGCACCTACCTGTCCGCGGACTGGACTAGGGAGCAGTACTTC
TRBJ1-6 TRBD1 once 15 TRBV28 CASSFRAGGFSPLHF TGTGCCAGCAGTTTCCGGGCAGGGGGTTTTTCACCCCTCCACTTT
TRBJ1-2 - - 13 TRBV2 CAGRGGETVGYTF TGTGCCGGACGAGGGGGGGAGACGGTCGGCTACACCTTC